This TCR beta chain was recovered during a study of T cell repertoires in cytomegalovirus infection. About the study: Both CMV infection and a matching HLA type were indicated by public TCR beta signatures.

Broader study findings: In two of eight donors, the top clonotype was HLA-C-restricted CMV-specific.

This clonotype was observed a few times. Its target is not known. MiXCR, run by TCRdb on the reads, gives a single entry per CDR3 protein. The data hold about 57,000 distinct CDR3 sequences, with 20% to 25% observed a single time. Germline-derived CDR1 and CDR2 are MNHNY and SVGAGI (reference sequence). V was trimmed by 8 bases and J by 6 bases, leaving 6 bases between them. This CDR3 region has 10 residues. The material was CD8+ T cells from cultured PBMCs, obtained from culture after CMV antigen stimulation. This TCR derives from a human donor in good health (CMV status not recorded). Some clones in this sample may be carry-over from other donors' samples. The chain is built from TRBV6-6 and TRBJ2-3; no clear D. The DNA of the CDR3 is TGTGCCAGCTCATCGGATACGCAGTATTTT. Encoded protein: CASSSDTQYF.